The next 22 T cell receptor beta chains were all read from a single sample in a study of T cell changes during pregnancy in multiple sclerosis. Only in-frame clones appear in the TCRdb table, and some are missing; sequencing was by immunoSEQ multiplex PCR. The data show about 40,000 clones, more than 80% seen once. The starting material was CD4+ T cells from peripheral blood mononuclear cells, obtained in the third trimester of pregnancy. The receptors derive from a female donor with multiple sclerosis, enrolled in a pregnancy study.

This sequence joins TRBV30 and TRBJ2-7; D possibly corresponds to TRBD1 (6 bases). The CDR3 covers 12 residues. Per the germline V gene, CDR1 is GTSNPN and CDR2 is SVGIG (reference sequence). The V end was cut by 0 bases, the J end by 6 bases, with 9 bases between. In DNA, the CDR3 is TGTGCCTGGAGTGTAGGGGGTTCCGAGCAGTACTTC. It is translated as CAWSVGGSEQYF.

J is TRBJ1-4 and V is TRBV18; no clear D. Looked up from germline, CDR1 is KGHSH and CDR2 is LQKENI. This CDR3 comprises 15 residues. Between the trimmed V and J ends, which lost 3 bases and 2 bases, there was a span of 10 bases. CDR3 nucleotides: TGTGCCAGCTCACCGTCGGGTAGCACTAATGAAAAACTGTTTTTT. Translated: CASSPSGSTNEKLFF.

This chain links TRBV29-1 with TRBJ1-2; TRBD1 matches 9 bases. Germline values: CDR1 SQVTM, CDR2 ANQGSEA. CDR3 size: 12 residues. The trim removed 6 bases at V and 6 bases at J, leaving 5 bases unmatched. The CDR3 loop reads CSVGQGIDGYTF. The DNA for the CDR3 is TGCAGCGTAGGACAGGGGATCGATGGCTACACCTTC. The full variable domain, in which reference TRBV29-1 and TRBJ1-2 provide the parts outside the CDR3, is SAVISQKPSRDICQRGTSLTIQCQVDSQVTMMFWYRQQPGQSLTLIATANQGSEATYESGFVIDKFPISRPNLTFSTLTVSNMSPEDSSIYLCSVGQGIDGYTFGSGTRLTVV.

This clone has only a few counts. The chain recombines TRBV11-2 with TRBJ2-1; D is perhaps TRBD2 (5 bases). The CDR3 is made up of 16 amino acids. The V end was cut by 5 bases, the J end by 6 bases, with 20 bases between. The germline CDR1 and CDR2 sequences are SGHAT and FQNNGV. In DNA, the CDR3 is TGTGCCAGCAGCCCCCGAAGGCGGGTGGGAACCAATGAGCAGTTCTTC. The encoded protein is CASSPRRRVGTNEQFF.

The V and J genes are TRBV4-1 and TRBJ2-1; 9 bases match TRBD2. CDR3 length: 15 amino acids. V lost 1 base and J lost 9; bases outside the gene matches: 7. CDR1 and CDR2 from the germline V gene are MGHRA and YSYEKL. The CDR3 region is CASSQGLAGPREQFF. Here the CDR3 DNA reads TGCGCCAGCAGCCAAGGCCTAGCGGGACCCCGTGAGCAGTTCTTC.

This chain joins TRBV12-5 and TRBJ1-2; 8 bases agree with TRBD1. V shed 1 base and J 14 bases; nucleotides not matched to a gene: 9. The CDR3 totals 13 residues. Germline CDR1 and CDR2: LGHNT and FRNRAP. The CDR3 loop is CASGLAGQGAYTF. DNA of the CDR3: TGTGCTAGTGGTTTGGCTGGACAGGGAGCGTATACCTTC. Variable domain in full (rest from reference TRBV12-5 and TRBJ1-2): DARVTQTPRHKVTEMGQEVTMRCQPILGHNTVFWYRQTMMQGLELLAYFRNRAPLDDSGMPKDRFSAEMPDATLATLKIQPSEPRDSAVYFCASGLAGQGAYTFGSGTRLTVV.

The rearrangement joins TRBV19 to TRBJ2-2; D perhaps matches TRBD2 (5 bases). Germline CDR1 and CDR2: LNHDA and SQIVND (reference sequence). V shed 5 bases and J shed 0 bases, with 10 bases lying between them. The CDR3 sequence is 15 residues long. CDR3 residues: CASSPRGSNTGELFF. CDR3 nucleotides: TGTGCCAGTAGTCCCCGGGGTTCGAACACCGGGGAGCTGTTTTTT. Full variable domain (outside the CDR3, taken from reference TRBV19 and TRBJ2-2): DGGITQSPKYLFRKEGQNVTLSCEQNLNHDAMYWYRQDPGQGLRLIYYSQIVNDFQKGDIAEGYSVSREKKESFPLTVTSAQKNPTAFYLCASSPRGSNTGELFFGEGSRLTVL.

The gene calls are TRBV18 and TRBJ1-2; possibly TRBD1 for D (6 bases). The V and J ends lost 3 bases and 4 bases respectively, with 18 bases between them. There are 16 residues in the CDR3. Germline V CDR1 and CDR2: KGHSH, LQKENI. CDR3 DNA: TGTGCCAGCTCACCTCCCACGAACACAGGGTTCTATGGCTACACCTTC. It specifies CASSPPTNTGFYGYTF. The full variable domain, completed using reference TRBV18 and TRBJ1-2, is NAGVMQNPRHLVRRRGQEARLRCSPMKGHSHVYWYRQLPEEGLKFMVYLQKENIIDESGMPKERFSAEFPKEGPSILRIQQVVRGDSAAYFCASSPPTNTGFYGYTFGSGTRLTVV.

The chain links TRBV30 to TRBJ2-1; D possibly corresponds to TRBD2 (7 bases). This CDR3 has 13 residues. Germline lookup yields CDR1 GTSNPN and CDR2 SVGIG (reference sequence). Trimming took 5 bases from V and 6 from J, leaving 14 bases between them. The CDR3 DNA reads as TGTGCCTGGGTGTCTGGGGGGGCCAATGAGCAGTTCTTC. This encodes CAWVSGGANEQFF.

A single count supports this clone. This rearrangement joins TRBV18 to TRBJ2-5; D gene uncertain. CDR3 size: 12 residues. Trimming stripped 2 bases from V and 5 bases from J, with 6 bases between. CDR1 and CDR2 (germline): KGHSH, LQKENI. The CDR3 reads CASSPGLETQYF. The CDR3, as DNA: TGTGCCAGCTCACCAGGGCTCGAGACCCAGTACTTC.

The V gene is TRBV19, the J gene TRBJ2-6; 12 bases are a match to TRBD2. Germline CDR1 LNHDA, CDR2 SQIVND (reference sequence). This CDR3 comprises 17 residues. V dropped 11 bases and J dropped 2; count of bases not matched to a gene: 10. CDR3 loop: CASGLAGGVAGANVLTF. In DNA, the CDR3 is TGTGCCTCAGGGCTAGCGGGAGGGGTAGCTGGGGCCAACGTCCTGACTTTC.

The chain joins TRBV19 to TRBJ1-2; 9 bases are a match to TRBD1. The germline gives CDR1 LNHDA, CDR2 SQIVND (reference sequence). The CDR3 sequence is 14 residues long. V shed 5 bases and J 3 bases; nucleotides not matched to a gene: 4. The CDR3 DNA reads TGTGCCAGTAGTGGGGACAGGGACTACTATGGCTACACCTTC. Residues: CASSGDRDYYGYTF. Complete variable domain (other parts from reference TRBV19 and TRBJ1-2): DGGITQSPKYLFRKEGQNVTLSCEQNLNHDAMYWYRQDPGQGLRLIYYSQIVNDFQKGDIAEGYSVSREKKESFPLTVTSAQKNPTAFYLCASSGDRDYYGYTFGSGTRLTVV.

The chain carries TRBV2 and TRBJ1-5, with 8 bases fitting TRBD1. Trimming at V came to 5 bases and at J to 0 bases, leaving 3 bases not matched to a gene. Germline V gene lookup returns CDR1 SNHLY and CDR2 FYNNEI. This CDR3 contains 15 residues. The CDR3 sequence is CASSRTGISNQPQHF. The DNA for the CDR3 is TGTGCCAGCAGTAGGACAGGGATTAGCAATCAGCCCCAGCATTTT.

The chain has TRBV10-1 and TRBJ2-2; D possibly corresponds to TRBD2 (6 bases). The V and J ends lost 8 bases and 5 bases respectively, with 6 bases between them. The CDR3 covers 11 residues. CDR1 is WNHNN, CDR2 SYGVQD, per germline (reference sequence). The CDR3, as DNA: TGCGCCAGCCGGGGGACCGGGGAGCTGTTTTTT. Its protein is CASRGTGELFF.

V usage is TRBV29-1 and J usage is TRBJ2-1; 15 bases are shared with TRBD2. The CDR3 is made up of 17 amino acids. Germline values: CDR1 SQVTM, CDR2 ANQGSEA. After removal of 1 base from V and 6 bases from J, the junction contained 7 bases not matched to a gene. CDR3 coding DNA: TGCAGCGTTGAAGGTCCCGGGACTAGCGGGAGGTTCAATGAGCAGTTCTTC. Encoded protein: CSVEGPGTSGRFNEQFF.

The V call is TRBV2, the J call TRBJ1-1; 9 nucleotides agree with TRBD1. V lost 4 bases and J lost 4; bases outside the gene matches: 1. Germline CDR1 and CDR2: SNHLY and FYNNEI. CDR3 length: 13 residues. CDR3 sequence reads: CASSGDRATEAFF. CDR3 bases: TGTGCCAGCAGTGGGGACAGGGCCACTGAAGCTTTCTTT.

This clone has just a few counts. The V and J genes are TRBV6-4 and TRBJ1-2; maybe TRBD1 (6 bases). Trimming left V 7 bases short and J 3 bases short, with 18 bases between. CDR1 and CDR2 (germline): MRHNA, SNTAGT. The CDR3 has 15 residues. CDR3 sequence reads: CASKSNGQSHYGYTF. The CDR3 bases are TGTGCCAGCAAATCAAACGGACAGTCTCACTATGGCTACACCTTC.

The chain carries TRBV6-5 and TRBJ1-5, with D maybe TRBD1 (5 bases). V lost 0 bases to trimming and J lost 7 bases, with 13 bases between them. The length of the CDR3 is 15 residues. The germline V gene has CDR1 MNHEY and CDR2 SVGAGI. CDR3 DNA sequence: TGTGCCAGCAGTTACTCGACCTCGGGGGGACAGCCCCAGCATTTT. Protein sequence: CASSYSTSGGQPQHF.

This chain uses TRBV2 with TRBJ2-7; 9 positions match TRBD2. With V trimmed by 7 bases and J by 4 bases, 11 bases remained unmatched. In germline, CDR1 is SNHLY, CDR2 FYNNEI. The CDR3 sequence is 15 residues long. The CDR3 here is CASKGVREGRYEQYF. Here the CDR3 DNA reads TGTGCCAGCAAGGGAGTGCGGGAGGGCCGATACGAGCAGTACTTC.

The V and J genes are TRBV11-2 and TRBJ2-7; TRBD2 is a possible D gene (6 bases). The CDR3 is 15 amino acids. Per the germline V gene, CDR1 is SGHAT and CDR2 is FQNNGV. The V end was cut by 5 bases, the J end by 0 bases, with 14 bases between. The CDR3 DNA is TGTGCCAGCAGCCAAGGGTCGGGAGTCTCCTACGAGCAGTACTTC. Its translation: CASSQGSGVSYEQYF. The entire variable domain, with the rest obtained from reference TRBV11-2 and TRBJ2-7, is as follows: EAGVAQSPRYKIIEKRQSVAFWCNPISGHATLYWYQQILGQGPKLLIQFQNNGVVDDSQLPKDRFSAERLKGVDSTLKIQPAKLEDSAVYLCASSQGSGVSYEQYFGPGTRLTVT.

The chain combines TRBV15 with TRBJ1-1; perhaps TRBD1 as D (5 bases). V shed 5 bases and J shed 5 bases, with 12 bases lying between them. The germline CDR1 and CDR2 sequences are LNHNV and YYDKDF (reference sequence). The CDR3 is 13 residues long. CDR3 region: CATSRAGSTEAFF. The DNA for the CDR3 is TGTGCCACCAGCCGTGCAGGGTCGACTGAAGCTTTCTTT.

V is TRBV7-9 and J is TRBJ1-4; D is possibly TRBD1 (5 bases). Germline assignment: CDR1 SEHNR and CDR2 FQNEAQ (reference sequence). The CDR3 has 13 residues. V was trimmed by 0 bases and J by 8 bases, leaving 7 bases between them. In DNA, the CDR3 is TGTGCCAGCAGCTTAGCAGGGGCCGAAAAACTGTTTTTT. Translation: CASSLAGAEKLFF.